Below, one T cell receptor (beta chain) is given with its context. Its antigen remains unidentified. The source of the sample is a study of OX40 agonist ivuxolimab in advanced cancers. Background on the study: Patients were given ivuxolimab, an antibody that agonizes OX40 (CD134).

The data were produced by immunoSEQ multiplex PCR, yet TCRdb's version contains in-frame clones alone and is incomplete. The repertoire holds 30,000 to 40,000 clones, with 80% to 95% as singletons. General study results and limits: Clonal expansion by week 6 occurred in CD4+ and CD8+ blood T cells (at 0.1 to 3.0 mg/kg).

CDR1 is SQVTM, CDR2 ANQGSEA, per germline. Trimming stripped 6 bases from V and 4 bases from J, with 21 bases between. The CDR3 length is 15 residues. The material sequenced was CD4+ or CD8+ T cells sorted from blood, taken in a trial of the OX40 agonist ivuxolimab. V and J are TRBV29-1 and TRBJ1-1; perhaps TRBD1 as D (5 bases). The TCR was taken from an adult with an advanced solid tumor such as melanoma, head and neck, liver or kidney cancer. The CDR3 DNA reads TGCAGCGTCGACAGTGGGTGGGGGAGCGGCACTGAAGCTTTCTTT. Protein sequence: CSVDSGWGSGTEAFF. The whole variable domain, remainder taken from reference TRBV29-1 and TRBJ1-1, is SAVISQKPSRDICQRGTSLTIQCQVDSQVTMMFWYRQQPGQSLTLIATANQGSEATYESGFVIDKFPISRPNLTFSTLTVSNMSPEDSSIYLCSVDSGWGSGTEAFFGQGTRLTVV.